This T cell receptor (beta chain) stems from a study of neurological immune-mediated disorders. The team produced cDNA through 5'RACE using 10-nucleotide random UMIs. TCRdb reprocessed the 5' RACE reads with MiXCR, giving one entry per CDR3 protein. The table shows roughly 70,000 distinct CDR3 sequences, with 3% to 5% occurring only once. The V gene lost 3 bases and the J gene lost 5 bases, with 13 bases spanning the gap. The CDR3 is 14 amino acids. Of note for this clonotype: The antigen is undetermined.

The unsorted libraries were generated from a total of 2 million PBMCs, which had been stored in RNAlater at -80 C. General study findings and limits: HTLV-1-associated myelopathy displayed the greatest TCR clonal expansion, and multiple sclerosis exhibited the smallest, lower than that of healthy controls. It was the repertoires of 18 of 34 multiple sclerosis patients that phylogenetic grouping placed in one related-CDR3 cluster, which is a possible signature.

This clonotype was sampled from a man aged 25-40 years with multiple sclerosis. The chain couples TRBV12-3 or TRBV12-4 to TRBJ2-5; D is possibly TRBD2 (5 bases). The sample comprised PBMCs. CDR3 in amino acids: CASSLMLGGETQYF. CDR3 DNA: TGTGCCAGCAGTTTGATGTTAGGCGGGGAGACCCAGTACTTC.